This is a list of T cell receptor beta chains from one sample in a study of tissue T cells after allogeneic stem cell transplantation. Some clones are missing from TCRdb's copy, which holds only in-frame ones; the method was immunoSEQ multiplex PCR. The sample includes some 6,000 clones, approximately 80% seen only once; the top ten take about 5%. The source was blood, collected before transplantation. The receptor set was obtained from a man aged 40 to 69 who later had graft-versus-host disease after an allogeneic stem cell transplant. Both conserved end residues are part of each CDR3. Fields, in order: V gene, J gene, D gene, clone size, CDR3 DNA, CDR3 protein. A D gene is named only where the DNA matches it firmly. Only part of the rows carry a size: once, few, many, or a class if the clone is expanded.

TRBV28	TRBJ1-2	NA	few	TGTGCCAGCAGCCCGGGGGGCCGAACCGATGGCTACACCTTC	CASSPGGRTDGYTF
TRBV19	TRBJ1-1	NA	NA	TGTGCCAGTAGTGCCCCGGACAGCACTGAAGCTTTCTTT	CASSAPDSTEAFF
TRBV19	TRBJ1-1	TRBD1	NA	TGTGCCAGTAGTAGAGACAGGGCTCAGTACACTGAAGCTTTCTTT	CASSRDRAQYTEAFF
TRBV6-6	TRBJ2-1	NA	NA	TGTGCCAGCACCTCCTGGGGGGTCGATGAGCAGTTCTTC	CASTSWGVDEQFF
TRBV27	TRBJ1-5	NA	NA	TGTGCCAGCAGTCCCACAGGGTACTCTCAGCCCCAGCATTTT	CASSPTGYSQPQHF
TRBV5-1	TRBJ2-3	TRBD2	once	TGCGCCAGCAGCTTGGGACTAGCGGAGAGCACAGATACGCAGTATTTT	CASSLGLAESTDTQYF
TRBV4-1	TRBJ2-1	TRBD2	NA	TGCGCCAGCAGCCCCGAGCGGGAGGGGAAGTACAATGAGCAGTTCTTC	CASSPEREGKYNEQFF
TRBV27	TRBJ2-1	TRBD1	NA	TGTGCCAGCACCCCCTGGGGGAGACAGGGAAGGAATGAGCAGTTCTTC	CASTPWGRQGRNEQFF
TRBV3-1/TRBV3-2	TRBJ1-3	NA	NA	TGTGCCAGCAGCCCCCGGGGCCCGACCTCTGGAAACACCATATATTTT	CASSPRGPTSGNTIYF
TRBV27	TRBJ2-1	NA	NA	TGTGCCAGCAGTTTCCTGGGGGCGGGTGAGCAGTTCTTC	CASSFLGAGEQFF
TRBV9	TRBJ1-2	NA	NA	TGTGCCAGCAGCTCAGCACTGAAAAATAACTATGGCTACACCTTC	CASSSALKNNYGYTF
TRBV19	TRBJ1-1	TRBD1	NA	TGTGCCAGTAGTGGACAGGTTACAGGGACAATGAACACTGAAGCTTTCTTT	CASSGQVTGTMNTEAFF
TRBV7-2	TRBJ1-3	NA	few	TGTGCCAGCAGCTTACCCCCCGACAGCTCTGGAAACACCATATATTTT	CASSLPPDSSGNTIYF
TRBV9	TRBJ2-3	NA	NA	TGTGCCAGCAGCGTAGGCGGCTGGACAGATACGCAGTATTTT	CASSVGGWTDTQYF
TRBV10-3	TRBJ1-1	TRBD1	few	TGTGCCATCAGTGACAGGGGGGACACTGAAGCTTTCTTT	CAISDRGDTEAFF
TRBV2	TRBJ1-5	TRBD1	NA	TGTGCCAGCAGGACAGGGAACGGCAATCAGCCCCAGCATTTT	CASRTGNGNQPQHF
TRBV4-1	TRBJ2-7	TRBD1	NA	TGCGCCAGCAGCCAAGCTCCCCTTTGGGACAGCTACGAGCAGTACTTC	CASSQAPLWDSYEQYF
TRBV4-1	TRBJ1-4	NA	NA	TGCGCCAGCAGCCAGGGGCCGGGACAAAGTGAAAAACTGTTTTTT	CASSQGPGQSEKLFF
TRBV7-9	TRBJ1-3	NA	NA	TGTGCCAGCAGCTTAGTCCCAGTGAGCTCTGGAAACACCATATATTTT	CASSLVPVSSGNTIYF
TRBV4-1	TRBJ1-2	NA	NA	TGCGCCAGCAGCCAAGATCCTGGGGGGCAAAGAGCTGGCTACACCTTC	CASSQDPGGQRAGYTF
TRBV9	TRBJ2-6	NA	NA	TGTGCCAGCAGCGGGTGGGGGGCCAACGTCCTGACTTTC	CASSGWGANVLTF
TRBV5-1	TRBJ2-1	TRBD2	NA	TGCGCCAGCAGCTTGGGACTAGCTAAGGTCCATAATGAGCAGTTCTTC	CASSLGLAKVHNEQFF
TRBV3-1/TRBV3-2	TRBJ1-2	NA	once	TGTGCCAGCAGCAGTAAGGTCCCCTATGGCTACACCTTC	CASSSKVPYGYTF
TRBV7-9	TRBJ2-7	NA	NA	TGTGCCAGCAGGCAGGGGTCATCCTACGAGCAGTACTTC	CASRQGSSYEQYF
TRBV6-1	TRBJ1-2	TRBD1	NA	TGTGCCAGCAGTGATTGGCAGGGGGCTGGTGGCTACACCTTC	CASSDWQGAGGYTF
TRBV9	TRBJ1-1	NA	once	TGTGCCAGCAGCGTAGGATCCCTCACTGAAGCTTTCTTT	CASSVGSLTEAFF
TRBV7-2	TRBJ2-7	NA	NA	TGTGCCAGCAGCTTAGCGGGCAGGGGCTACGAGCAGTACTTC	CASSLAGRGYEQYF
TRBV19	TRBJ2-1	TRBD2	NA	TGTGCCAGTAGTATAAAAGCTAGCGGGAACGTTATAGCCTCCTACAATGAGCAGTTCTTC	CASSIKASGNVIASYNEQFF
TRBV3-1/TRBV3-2	TRBJ2-7	NA	NA	TGTGCCAGCAGCCGAGTCGGGAACCCGACTGAAGAGCAGTACTTC	CASSRVGNPTEEQYF
TRBV30	TRBJ2-2	NA	NA	TGTGCCTGGAGACAGGTCGGGGAGCTGTTTTTT	CAWRQVGELFF
TRBV19	TRBJ1-4	NA	once	TGTGCCAGTAGTATTAAGGGGGCTAATGAAAAACTGTTTTTT	CASSIKGANEKLFF
TRBV5-1	TRBJ2-1	TRBD1	once	TGCGCCACCTCGATGACAGGGCGATACAATGAGCAGTTCTTC	CATSMTGRYNEQFF
TRBV5-1	TRBJ2-1	NA	once	TGCGCCAGCAGCTTGTTCGGGCAAAACAATGAGCAGTTCTTC	CASSLFGQNNEQFF
TRBV6-5	TRBJ2-6	TRBD1	few	TGTGCCAGCACCATAGGGACAGGGAACCTGCCGCTGACTTTC	CASTIGTGNLPLTF
TRBV3-1/TRBV3-2	TRBJ1-6	NA	NA	TGTGCCAGCAGCCACTCAAGAGGGACTGCTAGCTCCTATAATTCACCCCTCCACTTT	CASSHSRGTASSYNSPLHF
TRBV18	TRBJ2-7	NA	few	TGTGCCAGCTCAGCCGACACATACGAGCAGTACTTC	CASSADTYEQYF
TRBV7-9	TRBJ1-2	NA	NA	TGTGCCAGCAGCCCCCCCGGGAGCATCGGTGGCTACACCTTC	CASSPPGSIGGYTF
TRBV10-3	TRBJ1-2	TRBD1	NA	TGTGCCATCAGTGAGTATGGCGCGACAGGGATTAACTATGGCTACACCTTC	CAISEYGATGINYGYTF
TRBV6-5	TRBJ2-1	TRBD2	NA	TGTGCCAGCAGTCCGGGGACTAGTTTGACTAATGAGCAGTTCTTC	CASSPGTSLTNEQFF
TRBV9	TRBJ2-3	NA	once	TGTGCCAGCAGCGTAGTGTGGGGGCAGGGAGATACGCAGTATTTT	CASSVVWGQGDTQYF
TRBV6-1	TRBJ2-5	NA	NA	TGTGCCAGCAGTGAAGCTCGCAGAGTCGAGACCCAGTACTTC	CASSEARRVETQYF
TRBV6-2/TRBV6-3	TRBJ2-5	NA	NA	TGTGCCAGCAGCTATAGTCAAGAGACCCAGTACTTC	CASSYSQETQYF
TRBV11-2	TRBJ1-4	NA	NA	TGTGCCAGCAGACAACAGGGAGTTAATGAAAAACTGTTTTTT	CASRQQGVNEKLFF
TRBV6-5	TRBJ1-5	NA	NA	TGTGCCAGCAGGCAGACGGTTGTGAAGCCCCAGCATTTT	CASRQTVVKPQHF